This T cell receptor beta chain was profiled in a study of T cell clonality in common variable immunodeficiency. Clones were sequenced by immunoSEQ multiplex PCR, and TCRdb holds only the in-frame ones, with some missing. Recorded here are about 32,000 clones, with no singletons, and the ten leading clones hold about 5%. Findings and limits, study-wide: Fewer deletions and N-nucleotide insertions were reportedly seen in common variable immunodeficiency TCR beta sequences. CVID subjects shared fewer TCRbeta clones than healthy controls did.

The germline CDR1 and CDR2 sequences are LGHNA and YNFKEQ. With 4 bases clipped from V and 1 base from J, the junction kept 18 bases outside the gene matches. CDR3 length: 21 amino acids. This clone was detected ten times or more. Its antigen is still unknown. The sequence runs out 3 residues before the end of the CDR3; the remainder is reconstructed from the germline J gene. This receptor was obtained from a human donor with common variable immunodeficiency. Sequences were obtained from peripheral blood mononuclear cells. The rearrangement uses TRBV4-2 and TRBJ2-1; 11 bases agree with TRBD2. The chain's CDR3 is CASSLQWALAGDVRSYNEQFF. The sequenced part of the CDR3 DNA is TGTGCCAGCAGCCTCCAATGGGCACTAGCGGGGGATGTTAGGTCCTACAATGAG.